The clone carrying this TCR beta chain occurred once. What it binds is unknown. This record comes from a study of EBV T-cell therapy then PD-1 blockade in nasopharyngeal carcinoma. Data came from immunoSEQ multiplex PCR; TCRdb stores just in-frame clones and leaves some out. The profile shows roughly 14,000 clones, less than 90% of them singletons. V was trimmed by 5 bases and J by 3 bases, leaving 8 bases between them. CDR1 and CDR2 (germline): MNHEY, SVGEGT. This CDR3 is built from 12 residues. Treatment specified: AdE1-LMPpoly-expanded autologous EBV-specific T-cell therapy followed by anti-PD-1 nivolumab.

The source was CD8+ T cells from blood, collected at approximately day 99 from a patient whose treatment included autologous EBV-specific T cells and nivolumab. The source of this sequence is a man aged 40-50 years with nasopharyngeal carcinoma. J is TRBJ2-7 and V is TRBV6-2 or TRBV6-3; tentatively, D is TRBD2 (5 bases). In DNA, the CDR3 is TGTGCCAGCAGTGCCGGGAACTACGAGCAGTACTTC. The encoded protein is CASSAGNYEQYF.